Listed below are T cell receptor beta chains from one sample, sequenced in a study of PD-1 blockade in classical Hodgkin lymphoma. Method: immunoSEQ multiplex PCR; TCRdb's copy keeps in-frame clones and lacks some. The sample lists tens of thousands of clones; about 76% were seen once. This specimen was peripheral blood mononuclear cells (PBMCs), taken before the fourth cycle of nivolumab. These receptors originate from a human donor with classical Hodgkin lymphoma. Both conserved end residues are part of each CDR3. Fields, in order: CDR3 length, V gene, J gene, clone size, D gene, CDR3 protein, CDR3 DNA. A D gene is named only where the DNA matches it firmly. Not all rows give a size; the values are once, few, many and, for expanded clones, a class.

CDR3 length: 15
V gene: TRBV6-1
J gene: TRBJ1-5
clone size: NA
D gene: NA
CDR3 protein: CASSAGQWSYQPQHF
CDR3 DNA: TGTGCCAGCAGTGCGGGGCAGTGGAGCTATCAGCCCCAGCATTTT

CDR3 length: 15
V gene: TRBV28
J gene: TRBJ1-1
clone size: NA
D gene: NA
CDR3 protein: CASSFGPDLNTEAFF
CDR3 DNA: TGTGCCAGCAGTTTTGGTCCCGACTTGAACACTGAAGCTTTCTTT

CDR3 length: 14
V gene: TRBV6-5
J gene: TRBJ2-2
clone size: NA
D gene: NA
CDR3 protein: CASSYNVVAGELFF
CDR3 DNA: TGTGCCAGCAGTTACAATGTCGTGGCCGGGGAGCTGTTTTTT

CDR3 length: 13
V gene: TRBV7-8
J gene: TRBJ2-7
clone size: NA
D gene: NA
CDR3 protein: CASSLWGPYEQYF
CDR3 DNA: TGTGCCAGCAGCTTATGGGGCCCCTACGAGCAGTACTTC

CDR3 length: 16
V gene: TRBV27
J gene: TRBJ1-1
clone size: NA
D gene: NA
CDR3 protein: CASSLMAGTPLTEAFF
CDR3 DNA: TGTGCCAGCAGTTTAATGGCAGGGACCCCCCTCACTGAAGCTTTCTTT

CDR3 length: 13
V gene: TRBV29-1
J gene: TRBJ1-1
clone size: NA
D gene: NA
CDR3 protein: CSATRAISTEAFF
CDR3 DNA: TGCAGCGCAACCCGGGCTATTAGCACTGAAGCTTTCTTT

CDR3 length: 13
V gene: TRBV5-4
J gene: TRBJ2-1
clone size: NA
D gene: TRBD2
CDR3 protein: CASSLDGRAEQFF
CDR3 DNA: TGTGCCAGCAGCTTGGACGGGAGGGCCGAGCAGTTCTTC

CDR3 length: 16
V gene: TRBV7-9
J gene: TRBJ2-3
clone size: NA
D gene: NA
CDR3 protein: CAYSLIGGAGPSPFFF
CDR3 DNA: TGTGCCTACAGCTTAATTGGCGGGGCGGGACCCTCCCCCTTTTTTTTT

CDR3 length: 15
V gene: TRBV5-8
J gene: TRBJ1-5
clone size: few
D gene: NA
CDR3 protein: CASSLQGYSNQPQHF
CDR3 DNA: TGTGCCAGCAGCTTGCAGGGCTATAGCAATCAGCCCCAGCATTTT

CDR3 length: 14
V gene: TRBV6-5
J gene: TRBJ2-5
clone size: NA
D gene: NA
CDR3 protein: CASSPLGRMETQYF
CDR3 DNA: TGTGCCAGCAGCCCGCTGGGGAGGATGGAGACCCAGTACTTC

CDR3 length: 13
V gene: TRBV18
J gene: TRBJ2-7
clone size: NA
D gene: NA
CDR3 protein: CASSPALMSEQYF
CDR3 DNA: TGTGCCAGCTCACCAGCGCTAATGTCCGAGCAGTACTTC

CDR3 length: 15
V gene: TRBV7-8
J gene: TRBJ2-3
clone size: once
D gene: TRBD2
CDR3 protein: CASSLMTSGLDTQYF
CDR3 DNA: TGTGCCAGCAGCTTGATGACTAGCGGCTTAGATACGCAGTATTTT

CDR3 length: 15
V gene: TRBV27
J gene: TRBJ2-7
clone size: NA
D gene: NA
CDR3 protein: CASSSLIQGSYEQYF
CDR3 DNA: TGTGCCAGCAGTTCCCTCATACAGGGTAGTTACGAGCAGTACTTC

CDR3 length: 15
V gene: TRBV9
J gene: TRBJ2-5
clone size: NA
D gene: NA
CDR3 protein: CASSVQGISAETQYF
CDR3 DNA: TGTGCCAGCAGCGTACAGGGGATCTCCGCAGAGACCCAGTACTTC

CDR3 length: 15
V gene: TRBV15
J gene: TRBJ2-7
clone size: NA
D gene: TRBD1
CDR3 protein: CATSRDTGGAVKQYF
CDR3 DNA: TGTGCCACCAGCAGAGACACAGGGGGCGCGGTAAAACAGTACTTC

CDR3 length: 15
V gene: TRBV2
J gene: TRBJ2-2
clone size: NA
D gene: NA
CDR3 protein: CASSPSGVGTGELFF
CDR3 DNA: TGTGCCAGCTCCCCCTCGGGGGTAGGCACCGGGGAGCTGTTTTTT

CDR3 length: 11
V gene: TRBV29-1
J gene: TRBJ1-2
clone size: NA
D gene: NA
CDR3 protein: CSTGADYGYTF
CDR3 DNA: TGCAGCACGGGGGCTGATTATGGCTACACCTTC

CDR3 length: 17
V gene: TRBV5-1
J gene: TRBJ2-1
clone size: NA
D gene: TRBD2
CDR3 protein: CASSGAPVPGLYNEQFF
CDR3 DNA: TGCGCCAGCAGCGGCGCGCCGGTCCCGGGACTATACAATGAGCAGTTCTTC

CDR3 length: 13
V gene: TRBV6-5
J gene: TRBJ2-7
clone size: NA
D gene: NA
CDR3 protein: CASTGGFPYEQYF
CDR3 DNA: TGTGCCAGCACCGGAGGGTTTCCCTACGAGCAGTACTTC

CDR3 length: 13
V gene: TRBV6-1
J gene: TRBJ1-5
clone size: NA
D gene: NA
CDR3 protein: CASSEGWSQPQHF
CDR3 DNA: TGTGCCAGCAGTGAAGGATGGAGTCAGCCCCAGCATTTT

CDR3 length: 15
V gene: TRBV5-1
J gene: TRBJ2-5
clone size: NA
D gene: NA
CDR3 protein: CASSLVGLAQETQYF
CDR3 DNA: TGCGCCAGCAGCTTGGTGGGGCTAGCCCAAGAGACCCAGTACTTC

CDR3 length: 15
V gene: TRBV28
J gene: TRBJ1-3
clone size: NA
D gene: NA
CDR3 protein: CASTELGGSGNTIYF
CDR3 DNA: TGTGCCAGCACCGAATTAGGGGGTTCTGGAAACACCATATATTTT

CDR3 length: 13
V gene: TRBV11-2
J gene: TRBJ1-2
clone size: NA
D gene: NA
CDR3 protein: CASSASDRNGYTF
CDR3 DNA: TGTGCCAGCAGCGCTTCAGACAGGAATGGCTACACCTTC

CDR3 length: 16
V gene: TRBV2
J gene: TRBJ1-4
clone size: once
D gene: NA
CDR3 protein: CASSVLRGRENEKLFF
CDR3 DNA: TGTGCCAGCAGTGTTTTACGGGGACGAGAGAATGAAAAACTGTTTTTT

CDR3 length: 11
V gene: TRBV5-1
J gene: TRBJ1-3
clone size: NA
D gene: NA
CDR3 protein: CASSRDDTIYF
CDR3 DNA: TGCGCCAGCAGCAGGGACGACACCATATATTTT

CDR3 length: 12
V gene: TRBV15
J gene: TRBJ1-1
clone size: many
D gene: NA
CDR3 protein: CATSTGYTEAFF
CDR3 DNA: TGTGCCACCAGTACGGGGTACACTGAAGCTTTCTTT

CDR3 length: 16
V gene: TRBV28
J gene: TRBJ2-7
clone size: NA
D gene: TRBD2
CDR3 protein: CASNLEGLASINEQYF
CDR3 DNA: TGTGCCAGCAACCTGGAGGGACTAGCGTCAATCAACGAGCAGTACTTC

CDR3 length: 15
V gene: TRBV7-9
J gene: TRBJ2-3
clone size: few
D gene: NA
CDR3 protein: CASSLLNGTADTQYF
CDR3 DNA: TGTGCCAGCAGCTTACTGAACGGGACGGCAGATACGCAGTATTTT

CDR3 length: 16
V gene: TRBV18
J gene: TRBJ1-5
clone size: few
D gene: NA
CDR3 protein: CASSPVPGTYNQPQHF
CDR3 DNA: TGTGCCAGCTCACCAGTCCCCGGGACCTACAATCAGCCCCAGCATTTT

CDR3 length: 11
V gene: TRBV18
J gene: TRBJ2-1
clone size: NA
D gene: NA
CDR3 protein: CASSRYNEQFF
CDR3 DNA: TGTGCCAGCTCAAGATACAATGAGCAGTTCTTC

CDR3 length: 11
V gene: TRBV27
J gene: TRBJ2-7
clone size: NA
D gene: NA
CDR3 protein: CASSSSYEQYF
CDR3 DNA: TGTGCCAGCAGTTCCTCCTACGAGCAGTACTTC

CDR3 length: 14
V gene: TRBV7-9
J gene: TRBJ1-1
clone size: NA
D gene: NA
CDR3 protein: CASSFDTLNTEAFF
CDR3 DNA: TGTGCCAGCAGCTTCGACACTCTGAACACTGAAGCTTTCTTT

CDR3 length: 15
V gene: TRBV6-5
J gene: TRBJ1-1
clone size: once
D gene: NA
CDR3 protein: CASSYSHAGNTEAFF
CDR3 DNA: TGTGCCAGCAGTTACTCCCATGCAGGGAACACTGAAGCTTTCTTT

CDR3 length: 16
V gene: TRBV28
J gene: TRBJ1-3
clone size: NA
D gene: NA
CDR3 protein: CASSLGGMTGANTIYF
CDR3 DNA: TGTGCCAGCAGTTTAGGTGGAATGACCGGAGCGAACACCATATATTTT

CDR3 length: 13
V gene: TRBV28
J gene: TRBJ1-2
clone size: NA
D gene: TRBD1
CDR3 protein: CASSAGTGGGYTF
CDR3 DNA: TGTGCCAGCAGTGCCGGGACAGGGGGTGGCTACACCTTC

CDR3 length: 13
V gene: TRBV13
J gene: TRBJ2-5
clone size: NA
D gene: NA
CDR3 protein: CASSFKPRETQYF
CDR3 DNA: TGTGCCAGCAGCTTCAAACCGAGGGAGACCCAGTACTTC

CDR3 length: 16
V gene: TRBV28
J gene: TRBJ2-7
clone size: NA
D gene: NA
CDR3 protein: CASSPQILGPTYEQYF
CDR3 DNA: TGTGCCAGCAGTCCCCAAATCCTGGGCCCAACCTACGAGCAGTACTTC

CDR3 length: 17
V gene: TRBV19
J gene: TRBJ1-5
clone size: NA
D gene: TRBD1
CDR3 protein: CASSISPGQGGNQPQHF
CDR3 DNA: TGTGCCAGTAGTATCTCCCCCGGACAGGGAGGCAATCAGCCCCAGCATTTT

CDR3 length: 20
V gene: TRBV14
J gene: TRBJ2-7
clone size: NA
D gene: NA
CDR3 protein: CASSLAGTGIGSGRLYEQYF
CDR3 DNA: TGCGCCAGCAGCCTCGCCGGGACAGGGATTGGTAGCGGGAGACTATACGAGCAGTACTTC

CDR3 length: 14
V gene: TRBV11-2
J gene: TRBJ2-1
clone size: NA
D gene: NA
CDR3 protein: CASSLEGGWNEQFF
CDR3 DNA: TGTGCCAGCAGCTTAGAAGGCGGTTGGAATGAGCAGTTCTTC

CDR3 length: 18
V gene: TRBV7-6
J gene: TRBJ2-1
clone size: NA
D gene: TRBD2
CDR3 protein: CASSPTGTSHPWANEQFF
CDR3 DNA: TGTGCCAGCAGCCCTACCGGGACTAGCCACCCGTGGGCCAATGAGCAGTTCTTC

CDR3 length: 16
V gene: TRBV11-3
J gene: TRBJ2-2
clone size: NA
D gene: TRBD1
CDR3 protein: CASSLRRTGRTGELFF
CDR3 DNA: TGTGCCAGCAGCTTAAGGAGGACAGGGAGAACCGGGGAGCTGTTTTTT

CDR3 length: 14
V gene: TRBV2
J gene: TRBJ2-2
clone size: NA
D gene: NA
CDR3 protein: CASSETGNTGELFF
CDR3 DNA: TGTGCCAGCAGTGAAACTGGAAACACCGGGGAGCTGTTTTTT

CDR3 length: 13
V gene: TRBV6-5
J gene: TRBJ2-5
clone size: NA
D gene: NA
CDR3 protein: CASSYSVSGTQYF
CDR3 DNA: TGTGCCAGCAGTTACTCGGTTTCGGGGACCCAGTACTTC

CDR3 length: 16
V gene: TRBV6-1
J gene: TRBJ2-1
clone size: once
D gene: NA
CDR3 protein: CASSGANAGSYNEQFF
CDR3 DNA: TGTGCCAGCAGTGGCGCAAACGCAGGGAGCTACAATGAGCAGTTCTTC

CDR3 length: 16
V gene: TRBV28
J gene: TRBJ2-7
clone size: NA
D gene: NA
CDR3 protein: CASSSYTGKSSYEQYF
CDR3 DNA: TGTGCCAGCAGTTCCTATACAGGGAAGAGCTCCTACGAGCAGTACTTC

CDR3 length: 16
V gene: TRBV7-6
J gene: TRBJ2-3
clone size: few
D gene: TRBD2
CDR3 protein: CASSPVAGGSTDTQYF
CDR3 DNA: TGTGCCAGCAGCCCAGTAGCGGGAGGCAGCACAGATACGCAGTATTTT

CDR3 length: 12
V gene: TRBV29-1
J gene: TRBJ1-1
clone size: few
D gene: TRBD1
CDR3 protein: CSVQQGRPEAFF
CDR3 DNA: TGCAGCGTTCAACAGGGGAGACCTGAAGCTTTCTTT

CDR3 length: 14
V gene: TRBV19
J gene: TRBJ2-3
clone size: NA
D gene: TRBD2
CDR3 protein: CASRRGTSWDTQYF
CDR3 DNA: TGTGCCAGTCGGAGGGGGACTAGCTGGGATACGCAGTATTTT